The 5 T cell receptor beta chains in this list originate from one sample, sequenced in a study of blood T cell repertoires in COVID-19. Here immunoSEQ multiplex PCR was the method, and the copy in TCRdb shows in-frame clones only, minus some. This sample carries nearly 35,000 clones, about 89% of them seen once, and the ten largest clones take approximately 47%. The sample was peripheral blood. The receptors were gathered from a human donor in a cohort sampled during active COVID-19.

This chain joins TRBV28 and TRBJ1-2; 9 bases fit TRBD1. V was pared by 8 bases and J by 2 bases, with 6 bases of the junction left unmatched. In germline, CDR1 is MDHEN, CDR2 SYDVKM. This CDR3 has 14 residues. The CDR3: CASAGQGTNYGYTF. For the CDR3, the DNA is TGTGCCAGCGCCGGACAGGGGACGAACTATGGCTACACCTTC.

Here the CDR3 reads CASSTSGTSGGLPYNEQFF. CDR3 bases: TGTGCCAGTAGTACCTCCGGGACTAGCGGGGGACTACCCTACAATGAGCAGTTCTTC. This chain connects TRBV19 to TRBJ2-1; 14 bases are a match to TRBD2. In germline, CDR1 is LNHDA, CDR2 SQIVND (reference sequence). The V segment lost 4 bases and the J segment 2 bases; nucleotides outside the gene matches: 10. This CDR3 comprises 19 residues.

This clone was seen a single time. CDR3 coding DNA: TGTGCCACCAACCTACGATCGAACACCGGGGAGCTGTTTTTT. Its protein is CATNLRSNTGELFF. This sequence joins TRBV5-6 and TRBJ2-2; the D is unclear. Germline assignment: CDR1 SGHDT and CDR2 YYEEEE. Trimming shortened V by 9 bases and J by 0 bases, and 12 bases separated the two germline ends. This CDR3 has 14 amino acids.

The chain has TRBV18 and TRBJ1-3, with D possibly TRBD1 on 5 matching bases. Trimming stripped 3 bases from V and 2 bases from J, with 8 bases between. Looked up from germline, CDR1 is KGHSH and CDR2 is LQKENI. CDR3 length equals 14 residues. The CDR3 nucleotides are TGTGCCAGCTCACCGGACACCCCTGGAAACACCATATATTTT. This gives the protein CASSPDTPGNTIYF.

This clone was recorded only once. The V call is TRBV6-9, the J call TRBJ2-1; TRBD2 matches at 12 bases. Germline V gives CDR1 MNHGY, CDR2 SVAAGI. CDR3 length: 18 amino acids. The V and J ends lost 5 bases and 3 bases, in that order; junction bases with no gene match: 11. CDR3: CASSKRLAGETHYNEQFF. CDR3 nucleotides: TGTGCCAGCAGTAAACGACTAGCGGGGGAGACTCACTACAATGAGCAGTTCTTC.